The next 17 T cell receptor beta chains were all read from a single sample in a study of control samples from healthy donors and cancer patients. The method was immunoSEQ multiplex PCR; TCRdb's version includes in-frame clones alone and lacks a portion of them. The data show more than 25,000 clones, around 91% seen once. The source material was PBMCs. Source of these receptors: a man aged 50-59 years with lung cancer.

The chain couples TRBV5-6 to TRBJ1-5, with D maybe TRBD1 (5 bases). The V end lost 4 bases, the J end lost 3 bases, and 17 bases lay between the germline ends. This CDR3 is 16 amino acids long. Germline CDR1 and CDR2: SGHDT and YYEEEE. Here the CDR3 DNA reads TGTGCCAGCAGCCTCCTAGGGAAAGGGGCCAATCAGCCCCAGCATTTT. Encoded protein: CASSLLGKGANQPQHF.

The chain combines TRBV7-3 with TRBJ1-6; the D gene is possibly TRBD1 (6 bases). V lost 5 bases, J lost 7 bases, and 15 bases lay in between. The CDR3 consists of 15 residues. Germline V gives CDR1 SGHTA, CDR2 FQGTGA. CDR3 amino acids: CASSPTGTYNSPLHF. In DNA, the CDR3 is TGTGCCAGCAGCCCAACCGGGACATACAATTCACCCCTCCACTTT.

This rearrangement joins TRBV6-5 to TRBJ1-2; 7 bases match TRBD1. The CDR3 length is 15 residues. Germline lookup yields CDR1 MNHEY and CDR2 SVGAGI. V gave up 0 bases and J gave up 7 bases; unmatched junction bases: 8. CDR3 in amino acids: CASSYSREGAGGYTF. The CDR3 DNA follows: TGTGCCAGCAGTTACTCGCGGGAGGGGGCTGGTGGCTACACCTTC.

The chain carries TRBV4-3 and TRBJ2-7; D uncertain. This CDR3 contains 15 residues. Per the germline V gene, CDR1 is LGHNA and CDR2 is YSLEER. Trimming stripped 0 bases from V and 3 bases from J, with 12 bases between. The CDR3 nucleotides read TGCGCCAGCAGCCAAGATTACGGCCGAGGCTACGAGCAGTACTTC. Its protein product is CASSQDYGRGYEQYF.

V is TRBV11-2 and J is TRBJ2-1, with 12 bases identical to TRBD2. CDR1 is SGHAT, CDR2 FQNNGV, per germline. J was trimmed by 5 bases and V by 5 bases; bases with no gene match: 7. The CDR3 covers 16 residues. CDR3 nucleotide sequence: TGTGCCAGCAGCCTTAGGACTAGCGGGGCGAACAATGAGCAGTTCTTC. Its translation: CASSLRTSGANNEQFF.

This clone was detected only once. V gene TRBV2 combines with J gene TRBJ1-5, with 9 bases fitting TRBD1. Losses at the gene ends were 7 bases for V and 0 bases for J; bases not matched to a gene: 4. This CDR3 contains 15 residues. The germline CDR1 and CDR2 sequences are SNHLY and FYNNEI. The CDR3 DNA reads TGTGCCAGCAACAGGGGGCTCAATAGCAATCAGCCCCAGCATTTT. Translating it yields CASNRGLNSNQPQHF.

This chain joins TRBV5-1 and TRBJ2-7, with no clear D. This CDR3 spans 13 amino acids. The germline V gene encodes CDR1 SGHRS and CDR2 YFSETQ. V was cut by 4 bases and J by 0 bases, with 8 bases left in between. CDR3 in amino acids: CASSTLGSYEQYF. In nucleotides, the CDR3 is TGCGCCAGCAGCACCCTGGGCTCCTACGAGCAGTACTTC.

The rearrangement uses TRBV18 and TRBJ1-6; tentatively, D is TRBD1 (5 bases). Trimming cost V 6 bases and J 8 bases, with 14 bases left between them. This CDR3 contains 14 residues. Per germline, CDR1 KGHSH and CDR2 LQKENI. The CDR3 reads CASSGGATDSPLHF. CDR3 nucleotides: TGTGCCAGCTCCGGAGGGGCAACGGATTCACCCCTCCACTTT.

In this sample, this clone turned up a few times. The rearrangement uses TRBV5-1 and TRBJ2-2; D perhaps matches TRBD2 (7 bases). The V gene's germline CDR1 is SGHRS and CDR2 YFSETQ. The CDR3 consists of 16 residues. V lost 4 bases and J 4 bases, leaving 17 bases between the germline ends. The CDR3 sequence: CASSPEGGAVTGELFF. DNA of the CDR3: TGCGCCAGCAGCCCTGAAGGGGGGGCAGTCACCGGGGAGCTGTTTTTT.

J is TRBJ2-7 and V is TRBV27; 7 bases agree with TRBD1. The CDR3 contains 16 residues. The V gene's germline CDR1 is MNHEY and CDR2 SMNVEV (reference sequence). V lost 7 bases, J lost 7 bases, and 19 bases stayed unmatched. CDR3 sequence: CASTPMGQTEKGEQYF. CDR3 bases: TGTGCCAGCACCCCGATGGGACAGACGGAGAAAGGGGAGCAGTACTTC.

The gene calls are TRBV20-1 and TRBJ2-1, with 9 bases lining up with TRBD1. With V trimmed by 3 bases and J by 4 bases, 7 bases remained unmatched. The length of the CDR3 is 15 residues. Germline-derived CDR1 and CDR2 are DFQATT and SNEGSKA (reference sequence). DNA of the CDR3: TGCAGTGCTAGTGACAGGGGGAGGGCGTACAATGAGCAGTTCTTC. Its translation is CSASDRGRAYNEQFF.

The V and J genes are TRBV6-2 or TRBV6-3 and TRBJ1-3; D gene ambiguous. CDR1 and CDR2 from the germline V gene are MNHEY and SVGEGT. With 2 bases removed from V and 0 bases from J, the gap between germline ends came to 11 bases. CDR3 size: 16 residues. CDR3 region: CASSYAWSNSGNTIYF. DNA of the CDR3: TGTGCCAGCAGTTACGCATGGAGCAACTCTGGAAACACCATATATTTT.

J is TRBJ2-2 and V is TRBV18; 8 bases agree with TRBD1. Germline loops: CDR1 KGHSH, CDR2 LQKENI. V was pared by 6 bases and J by 3 bases, with 6 bases of the junction left unmatched. The CDR3 runs 15 residues. This CDR3 is CASSPRGQDTGELFF. CDR3 bases: TGTGCCAGCTCCCCCCGGGGACAGGACACCGGGGAGCTGTTTTTT.

This chain links TRBV18 with TRBJ1-4, with D hard to call. Trimming took 3 bases from V and 1 from J, leaving 6 bases between them. Germline CDR1 KGHSH, CDR2 LQKENI. This CDR3 is built from 14 residues. Written as DNA, the CDR3 is TGTGCCAGCTCACCTCGTATAACTAATGAAAAACTGTTTTTT. It specifies CASSPRITNEKLFF.

The chain recombines TRBV18 with TRBJ1-3, with D hard to call. Germline V lookup: CDR1 KGHSH, CDR2 LQKENI. Trimming removed 2 bases at V and 1 base at J, with 6 bases between. The CDR3 is 14 amino acids. The CDR3 here is CASSPDGSGNTIYF. The CDR3 DNA sequence: TGTGCCAGCTCACCAGACGGATCTGGAAACACCATATATTTT.

This rearrangement joins TRBV18 to TRBJ2-5, with D perhaps matching TRBD2 (6 bases). The length of the CDR3 is 15 residues. Per the germline V gene, CDR1 is KGHSH and CDR2 is LQKENI. Between the trimmed V and J ends, which lost 3 bases and 7 bases, there was a span of 18 bases. This CDR3 reads CASSPSGLKLGTQYF. CDR3 sequence (DNA): TGTGCCAGCTCACCCTCGGGACTTAAATTGGGGACCCAGTACTTC.

This clone was detected once. This chain connects TRBV28 to TRBJ1-1; D may be TRBD1 (5 bases). V was shortened by 6 bases and J by 0 bases, with 11 bases between the two germline ends. The CDR3 is 14 amino acids. Germline assignment: CDR1 MDHEN and CDR2 SYDVKM. For the CDR3, the DNA is TGTGCCAGCAGATCCGACAGCCTGAACACTGAAGCTTTCTTT. Its translation: CASRSDSLNTEAFF. The whole variable domain, filled in from reference TRBV28 and TRBJ1-1, reads DVKVTQSSRYLVKRTGEKVFLECVQDMDHENMFWYRQDPGLGLRLIYFSYDVKMKEKGDIPEGYSVSREKKERFSLILESASTNQTSMYLCASRSDSLNTEAFFGQGTRLTVV.